The TCR beta chain described here comes from a study of CD8 T cells in Susac syndrome (dated by TCRdb to between 2019 and 2020). Regarding the research as a whole: Among the sequenced Susac syndrome patients, more than five had clinically active disease and roughly eight were in clinical remission. At blood withdrawal, Susac syndrome patients were either therapy-naive, taking corticosteroids (in some cases with IVIg as well), or taking IVIg alone. Whether CD8+ T cell activation and differentiation in Susac syndrome was antigen driven was tested using repertoire sequencing.

CDR1 and CDR2 (MGHDK, SYGVNS) derive from the germline V gene. Measured from the cysteine to the phenylalanine, the CDR3 is 14 residues long. Solely the CDR3 DNA is kept, with 42 bases framed from the first base. V ends up 8 bases short and J 10 bases short, with an unmatched junction base count of 11. Peripheral blood CD8+ and CD4+ T cells from healthy donors, Susac syndrome patients and multiple sclerosis patients were profiled using high-throughput TCR beta sequencing. Recently defined diagnostic criteria for definite or probable disease were met by the Susac syndrome patients. Bulk CD8+ and CD4+ T cells were purified magnetically by negative isolation, whereas CD8+ TEMRA cells were enriched by FACS. Blood was collected in EDTA tubes and processed within 24 hours, with PBMCs isolated through density gradient centrifugation. PBMCs intended for TCR sequencing were cryopreserved in liquid nitrogen and were subsequently thawed in a 37 degrees C water bath. The sorted or isolated CD4+, CD8+ and CD8+ TEMRA cells reached a purity of at least 90%.

Points on this clonotype: It lacks a known antigen. The record has no base qualities; no much larger clone is one base away.

What the work shows at the level of the full study, not this receptor alone: In the CD4+ T cell repertoire of Susac syndrome patients, clonal expansion was not detected. The TCR sequencing and HLA analysis was acknowledged to have included a relatively small number of individuals.

RNA was extracted using the RNeasy kit, and about 0.45 to 1 microgram was reverse transcribed with random hexamers. The immunoSEQ multiplex PCR assay, which covers 54 Vbeta and 13 Jbeta segments, was used to amplify TCR beta CDR3 regions. PCR amplification bias was corrected using a synthetic template baseline for primer optimization and computational correction. As for how the authors treated the data: Reads were annotated to V, D and J genes according to IMGT and were analyzed with immunoSEQ Analyzer, with only productive sequences retained. To calculate clonality, Shannon entropy was normalized by log2 of the number of productive unique sequences and then subtracted from one. For each patient and control, public and private clones were evaluated among the 100 most prevalent clones. Susac-specific clones were defined as absent from healthy and MS cohorts, 850 to 1,300 published viral clones and other ImmuneACCESS disease sequences. The public reads were quality trimmed at Q25 with fastp and then assembled into clones with MiXCR by TCRdb, keeping productive beta chains. Under each unique CDR3 protein, matching rows form one entry showing the most common genes and DNA. The V and J calls and clone size are TCRdb's, not the authors'. For this sample there are about 150,000 distinct CDR3 sequences; around 95% appear just once. 0.16% of the sample is held by the ten biggest clonotypes.

What was sequenced was CD4+ T cells from PBMCs. Recombination linked TRBV25-1 to TRBJ1-6; 7 junctional bases match TRBD1. This receptor was obtained from a human donor with Susac syndrome. The sequenced DNA is TGTGCCAGCGCCGAGGTAGGGGGCGGATCACCCCTCCACTTT. Translated, this is CASAEVGGGSPLHF.